One and the same sample provided the 26 T cell receptor beta chains below, sequenced in a study of blood T cell repertoires in COVID-19. The protocol was immunoSEQ multiplex PCR, while the TCRdb copy is restricted to in-frame clones and leaves out a portion. The table has approximately 160,000 clones, 70% to 90% seen once. The sample comprised peripheral blood. Receptor source: a man aged 45 to 65 with active or convalescent COVID-19.

This clone was seen only once. CDR3 nucleotides: TGTGCCAGCAGCGTAGGCCGGGACAGGGCTAACTATGGCTACACCTTC. This encodes CASSVGRDRANYGYTF. The rearrangement joins TRBV9 to TRBJ1-2, with 9 bases matching TRBD1. The CDR3 covers 16 residues. CDR1 SGDLS and CDR2 YYNGEE come from the germline V gene. V was pared by 0 bases and J by 0 bases, with 3 bases of the junction left unmatched.

The chain recombines TRBV24-1 with TRBJ1-1; a weak D match, TRBD1 (6 bases). The V and J ends lost 5 bases and 9 bases respectively, with 21 bases between them. The CDR3 contains 15 residues. Germline lookup yields CDR1 KGHDR and CDR2 SFDVKD. The CDR3 region is CATSAARGARGQAFF. As DNA, the CDR3 is TGTGCCACCAGTGCGGCCCGGGGGGCTCGGGGGCAAGCTTTCTTT.

This chain connects TRBV12-3 or TRBV12-4 to TRBJ1-4; D possibly corresponds to TRBD1 (6 bases). V was trimmed by 6 bases and J by 5 bases, leaving 7 bases between them. This CDR3 has 12 residues. The CDR3 DNA reads TGTGCCAGCAGCGGACAGAATGAAAAACTGTTTTTT. Protein product: CASSGQNEKLFF.

The chain is built from TRBV28 and TRBJ2-7; tentative D call: TRBD1 (6 bases). Germline V lookup: CDR1 MDHEN, CDR2 SYDVKM. V lost 5 bases to trimming and J lost 1 base, with 15 bases between them. There are 15 residues in the CDR3. This CDR3 reads CASSPGTIRSYEQYF. The CDR3 DNA sequence: TGTGCCAGCAGTCCAGGGACAATCCGGTCCTACGAGCAGTACTTC.

The chain employs TRBV7-8 and TRBJ2-1, with D maybe TRBD2 (5 bases). CDR1 is SGHVS and CDR2 is FQNEAQ in the germline V gene. CDR3 length: 15 residues. V was cut by 2 bases and J by 2 bases, with 10 bases left in between. The CDR3 DNA reads TGTGCCAGCAGCTTACGGCAGGAGGCCTACAATGAGCAGTTCTTC. This sequence encodes CASSLRQEAYNEQFF.

The V gene is TRBV28, the J gene TRBJ1-2; D gene uncertain. V lost 8 bases, J lost 0 bases, and 7 bases lay in between. Germline V lookup: CDR1 MDHEN, CDR2 SYDVKM. There are 12 residues in the CDR3. In DNA form, the CDR3 reads TGTGCCAGCTGCGTCGCTAACTATGGCTACACCTTC. Its protein product is CASCVANYGYTF.

In this sample, this clone turned up a few times. The V call is TRBV24-1, the J call TRBJ1-2; D possibly corresponds to TRBD1 (6 bases). The CDR3 has 15 amino acids. The germline gives CDR1 KGHDR, CDR2 SFDVKD. Trimming stripped 4 bases from V and 1 base from J, with 12 bases between. CDR3 residues: CATSDTRTDNYGYTF. The CDR3 DNA sequence: TGTGCCACCAGTGACACTAGGACAGATAACTATGGCTACACCTTC.

Note on this clone: The junction differs from germline at one of its ends, possibly a read error. The chain employs TRBV7-2 and TRBJ2-1; TRBD1 matches 8 bases. This CDR3 contains 13 residues. The germline gives CDR1 SGHTA, CDR2 FQGNSA. CDR3 amino acids: CASNLQGGPEQFF. CDR3 nucleotides: TGTGCCAGCAACTTACAGGGGGGCCCTGAGCAGTTCTTC.

This chain connects TRBV9 to TRBJ2-5; 7 bases agree with TRBD1. CDR1 and CDR2 (germline): SGDLS, YYNGEE. Losses at the gene ends were 0 bases for V and 5 bases for J; bases not matched to a gene: 7. The CDR3 is 15 amino acids. The CDR3 nucleotides are TGTGCCAGCAGCGTAGCCGCGACAGGGTGGGAGACCCAGTACTTC. Its translation: CASSVAATGWETQYF.

The chain recombines TRBV18 with TRBJ2-2; D not resolved. Germline assignment: CDR1 KGHSH and CDR2 LQKENI. Trimming took 0 bases from V and 1 from J, leaving 3 bases between them. The CDR3 has 14 amino acids. The CDR3 spells CASSPPGNTGELFF. The CDR3 DNA is TGTGCCAGCTCACCACCCGGGAACACCGGGGAGCTGTTTTTT.

The chain joins TRBV7-2 to TRBJ1-3, with D possibly being TRBD1 (5 bases). The germline CDR1 and CDR2 sequences are SGHTA and FQGNSA. Between the trimmed V and J ends, which lost 2 bases and 7 bases, there was a span of 12 bases. The CDR3 consists of 14 residues. DNA of the CDR3: TGTGCCAGCAGCTTATTGGCAGGGCAGAACACCATATATTTT. Translation: CASSLLAGQNTIYF.

This clone was observed a few times. The J gene is TRBJ1-2, the V gene TRBV14; the D gene is possibly TRBD1 (5 bases). Germline values: CDR1 SGHDN, CDR2 FVKESK. The CDR3 is 14 residues long. V lost 0 bases to trimming and J lost 5 bases, with 10 bases between them. The CDR3 DNA sequence: TGTGCCAGCAGCCAAGATTGGCCAGGGTATGGCTACACCTTC. This translates into CASSQDWPGYGYTF.

Regarding this clone: A junction boundary mismatches the germline segment, possibly from a read error. The V gene is TRBV12-3 or TRBV12-4, the J gene TRBJ1-2; D unclear. This CDR3 comprises 13 residues. CDR3 bases: TGTGCCAGTAGTTTTTTACTTCGATATGGCTACACCTTC. This encodes CASSFLLRYGYTF.

V and J are TRBV9 and TRBJ1-2, with TRBD1 matching 9 bases. V was clipped by 4 bases and J by 5 bases; unmatched bases: 9. This CDR3 is built from 15 residues. CDR1 and CDR2 from the germline V gene are SGDLS and YYNGEE. DNA for the CDR3: TGTGCCAGCAGCAGCCCCGGGACAGGGAATTATGGCTACACCTTC. Translation: CASSSPGTGNYGYTF.

V gene TRBV6-5 combines with J gene TRBJ2-7, with a weak D call TRBD1 (5 bases). CDR3 length: 15 amino acids. V was shortened by 2 bases and J by 6 bases, with 17 bases between the two germline ends. The germline gives CDR1 MNHEY, CDR2 SVGAGI. Here the CDR3 DNA reads TGTGCCAGCAGTTACGGGGCCAGGTCCTATGCCGAGCAGTACTTC. Translated: CASSYGARSYAEQYF.

V usage is TRBV30 and J usage is TRBJ1-1; perhaps TRBD1 as D (6 bases). CDR3 length: 12 residues. The V and J ends lost 3 bases and 7 bases respectively, with 12 bases between them. CDR1 is GTSNPN and CDR2 is SVGIG in the germline V gene (reference sequence). CDR3 region: CAWRRGTIEAFF. The CDR3 region has the DNA TGTGCCTGGAGGAGGGGGACCATTGAAGCTTTCTTT.

This clone was recorded only once. The chain is built from TRBV10-3 and TRBJ2-2, with TRBD2 identical over 10 bases. The CDR3 is made up of 16 amino acids. CDR1 ENHRY and CDR2 SYGVKD come from the germline V gene. V lost 6 bases, J lost 1 base, and 5 bases stayed unmatched. CDR3: CAIRAGLAMNTGELFF. The CDR3 DNA reads TGTGCCATCAGGGCGGGACTAGCGATGAACACCGGGGAGCTGTTTTTT.

The chain joins TRBV6-1 to TRBJ1-5; 8 positions agree with TRBD1. CDR3 length: 13 residues. Unmatched junction bases numbered 8, after V lost 2 bases and J lost 14 bases. Germline CDR1 and CDR2: MNHNS and SASEGT. The CDR3 nucleotides are TGTGCCAGCAGTGAATATCTTGGACAGGGCAAGCATTTT. This codes for CASSEYLGQGKHF.

The chain employs TRBV2 and TRBJ1-1, with TRBD1 as a possible D gene (6 bases). The CDR3 consists of 14 residues. V lost 6 bases and J 1 base, leaving 12 bases between the germline ends. Germline V gene data show CDR1 as SNHLY and CDR2 as FYNNEI. CDR3 DNA: TGTGCCAGCAGAGTGACAGGAACGAACACTGAAGCTTTCTTT. This codes for CASRVTGTNTEAFF. Supplemented by reference TRBV2 and TRBJ1-1, the full variable domain reads EPEVTQTPSHQVTQMGQEVILRCVPISNHLYFYWYRQILGQKVEFLVSFYNNEISEKSEIFDDQFSVERPDGSNFTLKIRSTKLEDSAMYFCASRVTGTNTEAFFGQGTRLTVV.

The chain couples TRBV5-1 to TRBJ1-4; 9 bases fit TRBD1. The junction had 6 bases not matched to a gene; V was cut back by 4 bases and J by 2 bases. The CDR3 spans 16 residues. The germline V gene encodes CDR1 SGHRS and CDR2 YFSETQ. Here the CDR3 reads CASSIDRGSTNEKLFF. Here the CDR3 DNA reads TGCGCCAGCAGCATCGACAGGGGGAGTACTAATGAAAAACTGTTTTTT.

This chain joins TRBV7-3 and TRBJ2-3, with 9 bases that match TRBD2. The CDR3 runs to 15 residues. The trim removed 5 bases at V and 2 bases at J, leaving 5 bases unmatched. Germline CDR1 and CDR2: SGHTA and FQGTGA. CDR3 region: CASSQLAGHTDTQYF. CDR3 nucleotide sequence: TGTGCCAGCAGCCAACTAGCGGGCCACACAGATACGCAGTATTTT.

This rearrangement joins TRBV7-9 to TRBJ2-3; D perhaps matches TRBD2 (7 bases). The V gene's germline CDR1 is SEHNR and CDR2 FQNEAQ (reference sequence). There are 17 residues in the CDR3. V lost 5 bases and J lost 1, with 19 bases in between. For the CDR3, the DNA is TGTGCCAGCAGCGGGGGGGCGAGCGGGTTGGGCACAGATACGCAGTATTTT. Translated: CASSGGASGLGTDTQYF.

The gene calls are TRBV10-1 and TRBJ2-1, with 12 positions matching TRBD2. Germline CDR1 WNHNN, CDR2 SYGVQD (reference sequence). This CDR3 contains 16 residues. V lost 2 bases and J lost 8; bases outside the gene matches: 7. The CDR3 DNA sequence: TGCGCCAGCAGTGAGGGTCTAGCGGGAGGGCCCGATGAGCAGTTCTTC. Translating it yields CASSEGLAGGPDEQFF.

The chain joins TRBV6-2 or TRBV6-3 to TRBJ1-1; D unresolved. CDR3 length equals 15 residues. V gave up 0 bases and J gave up 4 bases, with 12 bases separating them. The germline CDR1 and CDR2 sequences are MNHEY and SVGEGT. This chain's CDR3 is CASSYSGRRGTEAFF. CDR3 nucleotide sequence: TGTGCCAGCAGTTACTCAGGTCGACGGGGCACTGAAGCTTTCTTT.

V usage is TRBV18 and J usage is TRBJ2-5; maybe TRBD2 (5 bases). V was shortened by 6 bases and J by 3 bases, with 11 bases between the two germline ends. CDR1 KGHSH and CDR2 LQKENI come from the germline V gene. CDR3 length: 13 residues. CDR3 region: CASSRMREETQYF. CDR3 DNA: TGTGCCAGCTCCCGTATGCGGGAAGAGACCCAGTACTTC.

The genes are TRBV15 and TRBJ1-6; the D gene is possibly TRBD1 (6 bases). The CDR3 is 23 residues long. Trimming pared 3 bases from V and 4 bases from J, leaving 34 bases between. Looked up from germline, CDR1 is LNHNV and CDR2 is YYDKDF (reference sequence). The CDR3 protein is CATSRNPLPTGRVEIGYNSPLHF. The CDR3 DNA reads as TGTGCCACCAGCAGGAATCCCCTCCCCACAGGGCGGGTCGAGATTGGGTATAATTCACCCCTCCACTTT.